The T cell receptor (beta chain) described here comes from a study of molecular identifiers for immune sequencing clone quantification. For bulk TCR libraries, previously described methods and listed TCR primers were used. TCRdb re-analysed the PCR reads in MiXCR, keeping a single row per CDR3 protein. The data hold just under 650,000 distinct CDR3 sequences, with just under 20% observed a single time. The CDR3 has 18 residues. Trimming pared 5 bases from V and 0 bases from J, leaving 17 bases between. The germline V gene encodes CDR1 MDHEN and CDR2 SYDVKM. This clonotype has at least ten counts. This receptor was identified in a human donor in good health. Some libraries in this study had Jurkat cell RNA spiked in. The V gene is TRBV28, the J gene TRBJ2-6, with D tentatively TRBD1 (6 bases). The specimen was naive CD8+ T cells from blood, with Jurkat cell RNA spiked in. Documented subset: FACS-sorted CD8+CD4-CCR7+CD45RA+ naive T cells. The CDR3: CASSPTGPRISGANVLTF. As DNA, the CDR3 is TGTGCCAGCAGTCCGACAGGCCCACGTATCTCTGGGGCCAACGTCCTGACTTTC.